This TCR beta chain was recovered during a study of blood T cell repertoires in COVID-19. The table came from immunoSEQ multiplex PCR; TCRdb's copy has only in-frame clones and leaves some out. The sample lists around 130,000 clones, around 89% occurring once. The germline gives CDR1 KGHDR, CDR2 SFDVKD. There are 16 residues in the CDR3. V lost 2 bases and J lost 2; bases outside the gene matches: 4. The rearrangement links TRBV24-1 to TRBJ1-5; 8 nucleotides line up with TRBD1. What was sequenced was peripheral blood. This clonotype was sampled from a man in his fifties with active or convalescent COVID-19. The CDR3 DNA sequence: TGTGCCACCAGTGATTGGACAGGGCCGGGCAATCAGCCCCAGCATTTT. It translates to CATSDWTGPGNQPQHF.